The clone carrying this T cell receptor (beta chain) has a count of ten or more. At one boundary the junction diverges from the germline segment, which might be a read error. Researchers barred patients who had uncontrolled infection, other autoimmune disease, pregnancy or lactation. This specimen comes from a study of T cells in Graves' hyperthyroidism and ophthalmopathy. Study-wide context: Peripheral blood was obtained at initial diagnosis, preceding any treatment.

Template material for amplifying TCR beta CDR3 regions consisted of RNA transcripts. During a first-round RT-PCR of the TCR CDR3, the HTBI primer set was used. TCRdb redid the calling of the multiplex PCR reads with MiXCR, one entry per CDR3 protein. The repertoire includes about 620,000 distinct CDR3 sequences, 15% to 20% of them detected once, and approximately 3.9% sits in the top ten. This CDR3 has 14 residues. Germline V CDR1 and CDR2: MGHRA, YSYEKL. This clonotype was obtained from a woman aged 25-40 years with Graves' hyperthyroidism. The material sequenced was blood. The rearrangement uses TRBV4-1 and TRBJ1-5; 9 nucleotides align to TRBD1. The CDR3 loop is CASSQDRGGQPQHF. The CDR3 bases are TGTGCCAGCTCTCAGGACAGGGGTGGTCAGCCCCAGCATTTT.